This entry describes one TCR beta chain. Its matching antigen is unknown. Libraries were prepared by immunoSEQ multiplex PCR; TCRdb keeps only in-frame clonotypes and omits some of them. The data contain about 96,000 clones, about 90% of them seen just once; the ten biggest clones take up 1.5% to 2%. This entry comes from a study of OX40 agonist ivuxolimab in advanced cancers. Study-wide results and limits: Clonal expansion was seen in CD4+ and CD8+ blood T cells by week 6 at 0.1 to 3.0 mg/kg. Relatively little clonal expansion, among the lowest observed, appeared in partial responders at 0.1-3.0 mg/kg. Among expanded peripheral T cells, antigen specificity went undetermined.

The receptor was derived from an adult with an advanced solid tumor such as melanoma, head and neck, liver or kidney cancer. Sample: CD4+ or CD8+ T cells sorted from blood, taken in a trial of the OX40 agonist ivuxolimab.

CDR3 in DNA: TGTGCCAGCAGCTTGCAGAAAGCGGGAGCGGGCAATGAGCAGTTCTTC. Residues: CASSLQKAGAGNEQFF. The chain combines TRBV5-6 with TRBJ2-1, with 8 bases that match TRBD2. The germline V gene encodes CDR1 SGHDT and CDR2 YYEEEE. The CDR3 runs 16 residues. With 1 base clipped from V and 6 bases from J, the junction kept 9 bases outside the gene matches. The whole variable domain, filled in from reference TRBV5-6 and TRBJ2-1, reads DAGVTQSPTHLIKTRGQQVTLRCSPKSGHDTVSWYQQALGQGPQFIFQYYEEEERQRGNFPDRFSGHQFPNYSSELNVNALLLGDSALYLCASSLQKAGAGNEQFFGPGTRLTVL.